The entry below gives a single T cell receptor (beta chain) sequence along with its context. Its target is not known. This entry comes from a study of cytomegalovirus exposure and HLA in healthy donors. Study outcomes and limitations: As a later analysis showed, a missense DCLRE1C variant was linked to trimming of TCR beta V- and J-genes. A cluster of highly shared sequence variants was likely a sequencing artifact. Presence/absence analyses assumed roughly uniform sequencing depth across donors.

It was with 60 Vbeta and 13 Jbeta primers that the PCR ran. Measured with immunoSEQ multiplex PCR; TCRdb has only the in-frame clones, and not every one. The sample holds approximately 100,000 clones, roughly 70% seen once. Germline lookup yields CDR1 DFQATT and CDR2 SNEGSKA (reference sequence). This CDR3 has 11 residues. V lost 1 base and J 5 bases, leaving 5 bases between the germline ends. The sequencing input was PBMCs. This clonotype was obtained from a male donor in good health and CMV-seronegative. The gene calls are TRBV20-1 and TRBJ2-5; D gene uncertain. As DNA, the CDR3 is TGCAGTGCTAGAGTGCGCGAGACCCAGTACTTC. This encodes CSARVRETQYF.